These 6 T cell receptor beta chains share one sample of origin, sequenced in a study of vaccination effects on CD4 cells after COVID-19 (dated 2022 in TCRdb). Antigens of these TCRs are unknown. In the ViraFEST assay, PBMC were stimulated with viral peptide pools, and TCR sequencing was then used to find antigen-specific CD4+ T cell clonotypes based on their expansion. After around eleven days of culture, CD4+ T cells were isolated with the EasySep CD4+ T cell isolation kit. PCR-confirmed SARS-CoV-2 infection had occurred in convalescent patients between March and December 2020, before the Alpha, Beta and Delta variants emerged in the United States. Library preparation used the immunoSEQ multiplex PCR assay. Held by TCRdb, this immuneACCESS table contains in-frame sequences only and omits some clones. Under half of the omission traces to an unresolved V gene where checked; the cause of the rest is unknown. In this sample the table shows around 25,000 clones, approximately 80% of which occur a single time. Around 21% of the sample comes from the top ten.

This specimen consisted of CD4+ T cells from PBMCs cultured with HCoV-NL63 spike peptides, obtained before COVID-19 vaccination. This specimen's cell subset or site label, per the study, means: HCoV-NL63 spike overlapping peptide pool stimulation. The receptors were sampled from a human donor who had a prior SARS-CoV-2 infection.

Only one count was recorded for this clone. The V gene is TRBV27, the J gene TRBJ2-7; either TRBD1 or TRBD2 may fit D (5 bases each). Trimming took 8 bases from V and 7 from J, leaving 27 bases between them. The CDR3 length is 16 residues. CDR1 MNHEY and CDR2 SMNVEV come from the germline V gene (reference sequence). The CDR3 loop is CASSPLWGTAPIEQYF. The CDR3 DNA follows: TGTGCCAGCTCTCCCCTCTGGGGGACGGCCCCTATAGAGCAGTACTTC.

CDR3 in amino acids: CASSHRDSQETQYF. In nucleotides, the CDR3 is TGTGCCAGCAGTCACCGGGACAGCCAAGAGACCCAGTACTTC. The chain is built from TRBV6-5 and TRBJ2-5; 7 nucleotides match TRBD1. Trimming took 5 bases from V and 1 from J; bases not matched to a gene: 4. This CDR3 is 14 amino acids long. CDR1 and CDR2 (germline): MNHEY, SVGAGI.

V is TRBV3-1 (or the pseudogene TRBV3-2) and J is TRBJ2-7; 8 bases line up with TRBD1. This CDR3 region has 17 residues. Germline assignment: CDR1 LGHDT and CDR2 YNNKEL (reference sequence). Trimming at V came to 2 bases and at J to 0 bases, leaving 9 bases not matched to a gene. CDR3 sequence (DNA): TGTGCCAGCAGCCAATTTCCGACAGGGGTCGGCTCCTACGAGCAGTACTTC. Translating it yields CASSQFPTGVGSYEQYF.

The rearrangement uses TRBV27 and TRBJ1-4, with D maybe TRBD1 (5 bases). Germline values: CDR1 MNHEY, CDR2 SMNVEV (reference sequence). The CDR3 sequence is 17 residues long. Trimming shortened V by 3 bases and J by 2 bases, and 16 bases separated the two germline ends. The chain's CDR3 is CASSFHQGNWTNEKLFF. The CDR3 bases are TGTGCCAGCAGTTTTCACCAGGGAAATTGGACTAATGAAAAACTGTTTTTT.

The chain uses TRBV25-1 and TRBJ2-7, with 9 positions matching TRBD1. Germline V gene sequence: CDR1 MGHDK, CDR2 SYGVNS. The CDR3 length is 14 residues. Germline trimming cut 5 bases from V and 6 bases from J; bases unmatched to any gene: 8. CDR3 nucleotides: TGTGCCAGCAGTCCGGGACAGGGAAGACGCGAGCAGTACTTC. Encoded protein: CASSPGQGRREQYF.

This clone was found a few times. This chain uses TRBV2 with TRBJ1-3; 10 nucleotides align to TRBD1. The J segment lost 4 bases and the V segment lost 5 bases, leaving 5 bases of the junction unmatched. Germline V gene sequence: CDR1 SNHLY, CDR2 FYNNEI. The CDR3 has 15 residues. The CDR3 DNA is TGTGCCAGCAGTATTGACAGGGGGCGAGGAAACACCATATATTTT. Amino acid sequence: CASSIDRGRGNTIYF.